This T cell receptor (beta chain) is from a study of T-cell reconstitution after alpha-beta-depleted transplantation in children. Study-level findings and limits: Several patients had high TCRbeta diversity at day 60; it came from surviving recipient T cells and thymic progenitors.

The CDR3 has 13 amino acids. From germline, CDR1 is KGHSH and CDR2 LQKENI. V lost 3 bases to trimming and J lost 9 bases, with 15 bases between them. TCRbeta library preparation incorporated unique molecular identifiers. Using its own MiXCR run on the PCR reads, TCRdb lists one record per CDR3 protein. This sample has some 440,000 distinct CDR3 sequences, with about 17% found just once. Worth noting for this clonotype: Antigen: not known.

The TCR comes from a boy under two years old who had a stem cell transplant for Wiskott-Aldrich syndrome, so the T cells may come from the graft donor. The starting material was PBMCs, mostly from graft donor cells, obtained 360 days after TCRalphabeta/CD19-depleted stem cell transplant. This chain links TRBV18 with TRBJ2-7, with a weak D call TRBD1 (5 bases). Written as DNA, the CDR3 is TGTGCCAGCTCACCCGGTTACAGGTTGCCGCAGTACTTC. It specifies CASSPGYRLPQYF. The full variable domain, completed using reference TRBV18 and TRBJ2-7, is NAGVMQNPRHLVRRRGQEARLRCSPMKGHSHVYWYRQLPEEGLKFMVYLQKENIIDESGMPKERFSAEFPKEGPSILRIQQVVRGDSAAYFCASSPGYRLPQYFGPGTRLTVT.